This entry is about one T cell receptor (beta chain). The antigen is unknown. This entry is derived from a study of shared clonotypes between healthy human individuals. Study-wide findings and caveats: Sampling involved blood alone; tissue repertoires likely differ.

Using immunoSEQ multiplex PCR, the repertoire was profiled, and TCRdb retains in-frame clones only, with some absent. The sample contains 1,100,000 or so clones, 70% to 80% of which appear only once. With 8 bases removed from V and 2 bases from J, the gap between germline ends came to 17 bases. The CDR3 loop spans 15 amino acids. Germline V CDR1 and CDR2: SEHNR, FQNEAQ (reference sequence). Specimen: memory CD4+ T cells from PBMCs. Subset noted: CD45RA-negative fraction. The rearrangement links TRBV7-9 to TRBJ2-3, with D perhaps TRBD1 (5 bases). The receptor's source is a man aged 18 to 29 in good health. Some clones in this sample may be carry-over from other donors' samples. The CDR3 loop reads CASLHYRSSTDTQYF. DNA for the CDR3: TGTGCCAGCCTCCATTACAGGTCTTCCACAGATACGCAGTATTTT.